The rows below give T cell receptor beta chains drawn from one sample of a study of T-cell reconstitution after alpha-beta-depleted transplantation in children. TCRdb re-called the PCR reads with MiXCR, one entry per CDR3 protein. This sample has about 490,000 distinct CDR3 sequences, with roughly a tenth found just once. Sequences were derived from PBMCs, sampled before TCRalphabeta/CD19-depleted stem cell transplant. The receptor source for this set is a child aged 2-15 years with inherited bone marrow failure, due to receive a stem cell transplant. Each CDR3 is given with its conserved first and last residue. A D gene is named only where the DNA matches it firmly. Some rows have no size entry. The others give once, few or many, or a class for an expanded clone.

d_call j_call clone_size v_call cdr3_aa cdr3_nt
. TRBJ2-3 many TRBV20-1 CSAGRQFTDTQYF TGCAGTGCCGGGAGACAGTTTACAGATACGCAGTATTTT
. TRBJ2-3 many TRBV4-3 CASSQDGREGYTDTQYF TGCGCCAGCAGCCAAGATGGACGTGAGGGGTACACAGATACGCAGTATTTT
. TRBJ1-3 many TRBV20-1 CSATPGTILSGNTIYF TGCAGTGCTACTCCGGGGACTATCCTCTCTGGAAACACCATATATTTT
TRBD2 TRBJ2-3 . TRBV28 CASSLLRLAENTQYF TGTGCCAGCAGTTTACTCAGACTAGCGGAGAATACGCAGTATTTT
. TRBJ2-7 . TRBV7-2 CASSLVSGRPYEQYF TGTGCCAGCAGCTTAGTCTCCGGGCGCCCCTACGAGCAGTACTTC
TRBD2 TRBJ2-1 many TRBV20-1 CSAPGLGTSDNEQFF TGCAGTGCCCCTGGTCTTGGGACTAGCGACAATGAGCAGTTCTTC
. TRBJ2-1 many TRBV28 CASSFPHIHNEQFF TGTGCCAGCAGTTTCCCACACATCCACAATGAGCAGTTCTTC
. TRBJ1-2 many TRBV21-1 CASSSFPTGYGYGYTF TGTGCCAGCAGCTCTTTCCCCACAGGGTACGGCTATGGCTACACCTTC
TRBD1 TRBJ2-2 many TRBV28 CASSLRQGLNTGELFF TGTGCCAGCAGTTTACGACAGGGCTTGAACACCGGGGAGCTGTTTTTT
TRBD1 TRBJ1-4 many TRBV7-8 CASSYDRQGPNEKLFF TGTGCCAGCAGCTACGACCGACAGGGCCCTAATGAAAAACTGTTTTTT
. TRBJ2-1 many TRBV7-6 CASSLAGGPSSYNEQFF TGTGCCAGCAGCTTAGCGGGGGGGCCCAGCTCCTACAATGAGCAGTTCTTC
TRBD1 TRBJ1-2 many TRBV29-1 CSVFKGARYGYTF TGCAGCGTTTTTAAGGGGGCTCGATATGGCTACACCTTC
TRBD2 TRBJ2-1 many TRBV5-6 CASSLDRTSGYNEQFF TGTGCCAGCAGCTTGGACCGGACTAGCGGCTACAATGAGCAGTTCTTC
. TRBJ2-1 many TRBV12-3/TRBV12-4 CASDSGLLNEQFF TGTGCCAGCGACTCGGGACTCCTCAATGAGCAGTTCTTC
TRBD1 TRBJ1-1 many TRBV30 CAWSATGGNTEAFF TGTGCCTGGAGTGCTACAGGGGGGAACACTGAAGCTTTCTTT
TRBD2 TRBJ2-7 many TRBV20-1 CSARDPLAGGLPYEQYF TGCAGTGCTAGAGATCCACTAGCGGGAGGTCTGCCCTACGAGCAGTACTTC
TRBD2 TRBJ2-1 . TRBV10-2 CASWTSGRAGSYNEQFF TGCGCCAGCTGGACTAGCGGGAGGGCCGGTTCCTACAATGAGCAGTTCTTC
. TRBJ2-1 many TRBV6-5 CASSSSGPGEQFF TGTGCCAGCAGTTCCTCGGGCCCCGGGGAGCAGTTCTTC
. TRBJ2-2 few TRBV5-1 CASSLPYTGELFF TGCGCCAGCAGCTTGCCGTACACCGGGGAGCTGTTTTTT
TRBD1 TRBJ2-1 many TRBV27 CASSSQGAYEQFF TGTGCCAGCAGTTCGCAGGGGGCCTATGAGCAGTTCTTC
. TRBJ2-7 many TRBV20-1 CSARIAASDEQYF TGCAGTGCTAGAATAGCGGCCTCGGACGAGCAGTACTTC
TRBD1 TRBJ2-1 many TRBV7-2 CASSRDRGPSSYNEQFF TGTGCCAGCAGCCGGGACAGGGGCCCCAGCTCCTACAATGAGCAGTTCTTC
. TRBJ2-3 . TRBV5-5 CASSPGVARGTDTQYF TGTGCCAGCAGCCCGGGGGTTGCCCGGGGGACAGATACGCAGTATTTT
. TRBJ2-5 many TRBV4-2 CASSPGGLTGSPETQYF TGTGCCAGCAGCCCCGGAGGATTAACAGGGTCCCCAGAGACCCAGTACTTC
TRBD2 TRBJ2-7 many TRBV11-2 CASSLLAGDLDEQYF TGTGCCAGCAGCTTACTAGCGGGAGATCTGGACGAGCAGTACTTC
. TRBJ2-1 . TRBV15 CATSPPVNSYNEQFF TGTGCCACCAGCCCCCCAGTCAATTCCTACAATGAGCAGTTCTTC
TRBD2 TRBJ2-1 few TRBV4-2 CASRKGLAGLDEQFF TGTGCCAGCAGAAAGGGACTAGCGGGATTGGATGAGCAGTTCTTC
TRBD2 TRBJ2-3 few TRBV20-1 CSARGRRGMGTDTQYF TGCAGTGCTAGAGGTCGGCGGGGGATGGGCACAGATACGCAGTATTTT
TRBD1 TRBJ2-1 . TRBV29-1 CSAEGTGAHEQFF TGCAGCGCTGAAGGGACAGGGGCCCATGAGCAGTTCTTC
TRBD2 TRBJ2-3 many TRBV5-1 CASSGTSGFTDTQYF TGCGCCAGCAGTGGAACTAGCGGGTTCACAGATACGCAGTATTTT
TRBD2 TRBJ2-7 many TRBV15 CATSKAGEDYEQYF TGTGCCACCAGCAAGGCGGGAGAGGACTACGAGCAGTACTTC
. TRBJ2-5 many TRBV4-3 CASSQDRLETQYF TGCGCCAGCAGCCAAGATCGGTTGGAGACCCAGTACTTC
TRBD1 TRBJ2-5 . TRBV29-1 CSVEFVGTGGAETQYF TGCAGCGTTGAATTTGTGGGGACAGGGGGAGCGGAGACCCAGTACTTC
. TRBJ2-1 many TRBV7-2 CASSFLRGDYNEQFF TGTGCCAGCAGCTTCCTAAGGGGGGACTACAATGAGCAGTTCTTC
. TRBJ2-2 many TRBV7-6 CASSLREGEKQTGELFF TGTGCCAGCAGCTTACGAGAGGGGGAAAAGCAGACCGGGGAGCTGTTTTTT
. TRBJ1-5 many TRBV20-1 CSARGQPSNQPQHF TGCAGTGCTAGAGGGCAACCAAGCAATCAGCCCCAGCATTTT
. TRBJ2-4 many TRBV28 CASSLKAIQYF TGTGCCAGCAGTTTAAAAGCCATTCAGTACTTC
TRBD2 TRBJ2-1 many TRBV5-1 CASSRTGLAGSEQFF TGCGCCAGCAGCAGAACGGGACTAGCGGGAAGTGAGCAGTTCTTC
. TRBJ2-7 many TRBV12-3/TRBV12-4 CASRDGVSTRSHYEQYF TGTGCCAGCAGAGACGGGGTCTCAACCCGATCCCACTACGAGCAGTACTTC
TRBD2 TRBJ2-1 . TRBV29-1 CSVEGGGVSYNEQFF TGCAGCGTTGAGGGCGGGGGGGTCTCCTACAATGAGCAGTTCTTC
. TRBJ2-7 few TRBV20-1 CSARWATNEQYF TGCAGTGCTAGGTGGGCAACGAACGAGCAGTACTTC
TRBD2 TRBJ2-2 many TRBV12-3/TRBV12-4 CASSLLAGLPPGELFF TGTGCCAGCAGTTTACTAGCGGGTCTCCCACCCGGGGAGCTGTTTTTT
TRBD1 TRBJ2-1 many TRBV20-1 CSAISWDSSYNEQFF TGCAGTGCTATTTCGTGGGACAGCTCCTACAATGAGCAGTTCTTC
. TRBJ2-2 . TRBV11-2 CASSLVSGSTGELFF TGTGCCAGCAGCTTAGTTAGCGGCTCCACCGGGGAGCTGTTTTTT
TRBD2 TRBJ2-5 many TRBV28 CASSSLRLAGGLPETQYF TGTGCCAGCAGTTCCCTAAGACTAGCGGGAGGCTTGCCAGAGACCCAGTACTTC
TRBD2 TRBJ2-5 few TRBV30 CAWKTSGLAGETQYF TGTGCCTGGAAAACCTCGGGACTAGCCGGGGAGACCCAGTACTTC